The TCR beta chain described here comes from a study of OX40 agonist ivuxolimab in advanced cancers. Across the whole study: Patients took ivuxolimab, an agonistic anti-OX40 (CD134) antibody. Three patients got partial responses; one had hepatocellular carcinoma and two had cutaneous melanoma. Broader study findings: Expanded clones were, on average, more numerous among CD8+ T cells than CD4+.

With regard to this clone: Its antigen remains unidentified.

Germline V gene lookup returns CDR1 SGHNT and CDR2 YYREEE (reference sequence). The CDR3 totals 14 residues. The ends were cut back, 2 bases at V and 2 bases at J, with 9 bases in the middle. Generated by immunoSEQ multiplex PCR, the TCRdb table keeps only in-frame clones and is missing some. Of some 31,000 clones listed, approximately 89% are singletons. This receptor was taken from an adult with an advanced solid tumor such as melanoma, head and neck, liver or kidney cancer. The sample in question was CD4+ or CD8+ T cells sorted from blood, obtained in a trial of the OX40 agonist ivuxolimab. The chain links TRBV5-4 to TRBJ2-3; perhaps TRBD2 as D (6 bases). This chain's CDR3 is CASSFGLPTDTQYF. The CDR3 region has the DNA TGTGCCAGCAGCTTCGGACTACCCACAGATACGCAGTATTTT.